The clone carrying this T cell receptor (beta chain) has only a few counts. The data were taken from a study of control samples from healthy donors and cancer patients. Measured with immunoSEQ multiplex PCR; TCRdb has only the in-frame clones, and not every one. The data show 100,000 to 150,000 clones, with about 92% seen just once and approximately 0.57% held by the top ten. Sequencing was carried out using PBMCs. This receptor was taken from a man older than 75 with head and neck cancer.

The CDR3 DNA reads TGTGCCAGCAGTTACCCCCGGGACAGGGGGCGGCTGGAGTCCAAAAACATTCAGTACTTC. The encoded protein is CASSYPRDRGRLESKNIQYF. This chain links TRBV6-2 or TRBV6-3 with TRBJ2-4; 12 nucleotides line up with TRBD1. The V and J ends lost 2 bases and 2 bases, in that order; junction bases with no gene match: 13. This CDR3 has 20 residues. Germline CDR1 is MNHEY and CDR2 is SVGEGT.